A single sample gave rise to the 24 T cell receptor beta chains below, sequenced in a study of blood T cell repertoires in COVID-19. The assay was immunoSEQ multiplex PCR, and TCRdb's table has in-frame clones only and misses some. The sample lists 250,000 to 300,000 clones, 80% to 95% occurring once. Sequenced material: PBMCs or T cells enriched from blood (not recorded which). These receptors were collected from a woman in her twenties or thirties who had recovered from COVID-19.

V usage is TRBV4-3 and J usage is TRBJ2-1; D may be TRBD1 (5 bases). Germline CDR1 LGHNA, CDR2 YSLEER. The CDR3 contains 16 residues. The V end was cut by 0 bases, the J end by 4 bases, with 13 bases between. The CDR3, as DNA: TGCGCCAGCAGCCAAGATAGCACAGGCGCATACAATGAGCAGTTCTTC. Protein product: CASSQDSTGAYNEQFF.

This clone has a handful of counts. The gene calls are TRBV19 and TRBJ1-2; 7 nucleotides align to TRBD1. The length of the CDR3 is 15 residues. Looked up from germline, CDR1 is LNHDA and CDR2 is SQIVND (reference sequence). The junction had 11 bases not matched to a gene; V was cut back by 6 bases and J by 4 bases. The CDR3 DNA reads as TGTGCCAGTAGCCAAGATTTGACAGGGCCCTATGGCTACACCTTC. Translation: CASSQDLTGPYGYTF.

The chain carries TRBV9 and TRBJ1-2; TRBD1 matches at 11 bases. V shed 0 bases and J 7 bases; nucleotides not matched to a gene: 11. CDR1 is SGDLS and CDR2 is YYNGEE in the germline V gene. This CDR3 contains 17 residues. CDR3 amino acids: CASSVAPTGTGGIGYTF. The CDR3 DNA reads TGTGCCAGCAGCGTAGCTCCCACGGGGACAGGGGGTATTGGCTACACCTTC.

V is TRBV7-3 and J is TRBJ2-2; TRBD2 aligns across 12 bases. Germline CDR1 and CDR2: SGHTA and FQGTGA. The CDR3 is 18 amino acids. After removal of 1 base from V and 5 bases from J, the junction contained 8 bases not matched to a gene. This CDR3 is CASSLNRLAGDVTGELFF. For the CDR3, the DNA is TGTGCCAGCAGCTTAAACCGACTAGCGGGAGACGTTACCGGGGAGCTGTTTTTT.

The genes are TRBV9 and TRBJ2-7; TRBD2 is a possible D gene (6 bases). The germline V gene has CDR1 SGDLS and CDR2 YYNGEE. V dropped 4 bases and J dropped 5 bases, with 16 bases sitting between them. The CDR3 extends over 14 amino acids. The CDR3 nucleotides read TGTGCCAGCAGCCCGGGACTGAACCTGGACGAGCAGTACTTC. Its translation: CASSPGLNLDEQYF.

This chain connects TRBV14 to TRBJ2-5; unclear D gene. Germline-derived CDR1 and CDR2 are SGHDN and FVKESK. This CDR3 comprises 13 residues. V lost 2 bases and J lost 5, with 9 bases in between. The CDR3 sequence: CASSQLDGETQYF. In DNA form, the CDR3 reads TGTGCCAGCAGCCAACTAGATGGCGAGACCCAGTACTTC.

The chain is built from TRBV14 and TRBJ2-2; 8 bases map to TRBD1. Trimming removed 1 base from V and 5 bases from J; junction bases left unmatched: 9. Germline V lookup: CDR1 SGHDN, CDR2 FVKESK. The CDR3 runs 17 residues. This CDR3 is CASSQGTGRGFTGELFF. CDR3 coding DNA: TGTGCCAGCAGCCAAGGGACAGGGCGAGGCTTTACCGGGGAGCTGTTTTTT.

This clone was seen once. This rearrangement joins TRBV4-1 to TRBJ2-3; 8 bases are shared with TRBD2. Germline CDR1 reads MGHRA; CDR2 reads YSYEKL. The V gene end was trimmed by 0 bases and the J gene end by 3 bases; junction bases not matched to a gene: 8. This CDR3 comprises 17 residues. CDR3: CASSQEGSGSGTDTQYF. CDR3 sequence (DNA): TGCGCCAGCAGCCAAGAAGGGAGCGGGAGTGGAACAGATACGCAGTATTTT.

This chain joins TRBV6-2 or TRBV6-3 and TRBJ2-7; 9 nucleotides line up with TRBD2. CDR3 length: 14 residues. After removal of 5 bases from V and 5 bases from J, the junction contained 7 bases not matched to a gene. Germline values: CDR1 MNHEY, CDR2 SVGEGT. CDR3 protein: CASSPGLAINEQYF. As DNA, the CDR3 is TGTGCCAGCAGTCCGGGACTAGCTATCAACGAGCAGTACTTC.

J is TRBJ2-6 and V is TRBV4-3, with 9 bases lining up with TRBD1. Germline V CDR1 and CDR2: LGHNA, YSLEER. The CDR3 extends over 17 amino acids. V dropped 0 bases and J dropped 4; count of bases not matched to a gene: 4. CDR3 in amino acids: CASSQDGTGTGANVLTF. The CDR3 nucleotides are TGCGCCAGCAGCCAAGATGGGACAGGGACCGGGGCCAACGTCCTGACTTTC.

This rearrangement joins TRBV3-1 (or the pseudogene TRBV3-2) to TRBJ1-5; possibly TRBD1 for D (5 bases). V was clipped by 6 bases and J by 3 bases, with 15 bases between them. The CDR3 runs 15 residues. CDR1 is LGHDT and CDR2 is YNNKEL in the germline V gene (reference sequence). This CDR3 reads CASSRAGVTNQPQHF. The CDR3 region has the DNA TGTGCCAGCAGTCGAGCGGGGGTTACCAATCAGCCCCAGCATTTT.

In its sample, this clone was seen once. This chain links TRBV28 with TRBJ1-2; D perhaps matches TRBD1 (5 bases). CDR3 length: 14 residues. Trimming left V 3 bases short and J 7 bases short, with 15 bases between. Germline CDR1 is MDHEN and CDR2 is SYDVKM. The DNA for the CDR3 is TGTGCCAGCAGTTTCCCAGGGTTCGCGGTTGGCTACACCTTC. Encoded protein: CASSFPGFAVGYTF.

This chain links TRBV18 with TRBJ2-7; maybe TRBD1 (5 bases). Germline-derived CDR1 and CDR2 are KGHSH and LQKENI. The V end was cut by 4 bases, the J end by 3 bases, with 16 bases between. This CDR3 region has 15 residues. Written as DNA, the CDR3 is TGTGCCAGCTCACAGGGGTCTGAAACCCACTACGAGCAGTACTTC. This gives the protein CASSQGSETHYEQYF.

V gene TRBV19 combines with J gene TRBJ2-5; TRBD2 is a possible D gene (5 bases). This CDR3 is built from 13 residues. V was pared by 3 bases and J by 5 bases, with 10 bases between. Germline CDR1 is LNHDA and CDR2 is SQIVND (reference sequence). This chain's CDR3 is CASSIGLRETQYF. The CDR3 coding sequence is TGTGCCAGTAGTATTGGACTTAGGGAGACCCAGTACTTC.

The CDR3 loop is CASSITGSNQPQHF. The CDR3 DNA reads as TGTGCCAGTAGTATAACAGGGAGCAATCAGCCCCAGCATTTT. The chain couples TRBV19 to TRBJ1-5, with a weak D call TRBD1 (6 bases). Germline CDR1 LNHDA, CDR2 SQIVND (reference sequence). Trimming shortened V by 2 bases and J by 1 base, and 6 bases separated the two germline ends. This CDR3 is built from 14 residues.

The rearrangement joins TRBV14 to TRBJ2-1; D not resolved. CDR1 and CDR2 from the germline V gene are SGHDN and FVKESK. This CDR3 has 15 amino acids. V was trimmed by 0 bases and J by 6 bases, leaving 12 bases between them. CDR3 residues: CASSQDLGQSNEQFF. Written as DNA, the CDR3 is TGTGCCAGCAGCCAAGATCTTGGGCAGTCCAATGAGCAGTTCTTC.

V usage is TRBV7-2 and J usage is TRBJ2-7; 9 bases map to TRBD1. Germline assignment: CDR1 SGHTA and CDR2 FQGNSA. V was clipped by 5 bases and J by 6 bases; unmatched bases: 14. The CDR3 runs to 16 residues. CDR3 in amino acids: CASSTSRQGEFREQYF. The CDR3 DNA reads TGTGCCAGCAGCACCTCCAGACAGGGGGAATTTCGCGAGCAGTACTTC.

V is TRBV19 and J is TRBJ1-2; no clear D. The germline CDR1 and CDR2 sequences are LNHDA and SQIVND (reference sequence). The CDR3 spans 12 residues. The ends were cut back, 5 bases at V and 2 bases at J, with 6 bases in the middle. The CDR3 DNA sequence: TGTGCCAGTAGTCCACTCAACTATGGCTACACCTTC. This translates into CASSPLNYGYTF.

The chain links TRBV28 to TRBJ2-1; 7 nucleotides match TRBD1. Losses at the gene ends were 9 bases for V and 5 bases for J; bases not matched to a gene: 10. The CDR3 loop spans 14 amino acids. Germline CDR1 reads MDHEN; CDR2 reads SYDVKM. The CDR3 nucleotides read TGTGCCAGTTTTGAGGGGACAGTTAACAATGAGCAGTTCTTC. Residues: CASFEGTVNNEQFF.

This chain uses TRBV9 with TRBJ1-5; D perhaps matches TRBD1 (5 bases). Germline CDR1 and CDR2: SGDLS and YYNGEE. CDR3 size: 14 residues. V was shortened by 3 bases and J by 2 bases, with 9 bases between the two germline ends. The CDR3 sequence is CASSAGDGNQPQHF. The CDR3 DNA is TGTGCCAGCAGCGCGGGGGACGGCAATCAGCCCCAGCATTTT.

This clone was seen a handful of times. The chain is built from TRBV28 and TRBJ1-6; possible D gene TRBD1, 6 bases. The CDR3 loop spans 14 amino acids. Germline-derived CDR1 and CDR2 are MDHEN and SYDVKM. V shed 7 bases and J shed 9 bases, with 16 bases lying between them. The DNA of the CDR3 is TGTGCCAGCATCCGAGGGGCAGGGGTTTCACCCCTCCACTTT. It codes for CASIRGAGVSPLHF.

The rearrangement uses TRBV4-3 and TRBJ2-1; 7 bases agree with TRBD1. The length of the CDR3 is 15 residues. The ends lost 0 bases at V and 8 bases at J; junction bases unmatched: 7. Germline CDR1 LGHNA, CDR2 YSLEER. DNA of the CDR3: TGCGCCAGCAGCCAAGATCAGGGGGACGTGCATGAGCAGTTCTTC. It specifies CASSQDQGDVHEQFF.

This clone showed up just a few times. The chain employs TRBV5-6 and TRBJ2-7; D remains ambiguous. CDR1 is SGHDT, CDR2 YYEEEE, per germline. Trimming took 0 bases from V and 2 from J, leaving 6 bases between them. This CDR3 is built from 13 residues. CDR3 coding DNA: TGTGCCAGCAGCTTGGTCGCTACCTACGAGCAGTACTTC. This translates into CASSLVATYEQYF.

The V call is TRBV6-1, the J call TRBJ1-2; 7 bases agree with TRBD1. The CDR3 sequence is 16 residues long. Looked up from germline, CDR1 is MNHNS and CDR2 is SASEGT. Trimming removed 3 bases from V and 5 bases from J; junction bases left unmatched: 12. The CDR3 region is CASSELTGVRQYGYTF. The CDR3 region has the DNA TGTGCCAGCAGTGAGCTAACAGGGGTGAGACAATATGGCTACACCTTC.